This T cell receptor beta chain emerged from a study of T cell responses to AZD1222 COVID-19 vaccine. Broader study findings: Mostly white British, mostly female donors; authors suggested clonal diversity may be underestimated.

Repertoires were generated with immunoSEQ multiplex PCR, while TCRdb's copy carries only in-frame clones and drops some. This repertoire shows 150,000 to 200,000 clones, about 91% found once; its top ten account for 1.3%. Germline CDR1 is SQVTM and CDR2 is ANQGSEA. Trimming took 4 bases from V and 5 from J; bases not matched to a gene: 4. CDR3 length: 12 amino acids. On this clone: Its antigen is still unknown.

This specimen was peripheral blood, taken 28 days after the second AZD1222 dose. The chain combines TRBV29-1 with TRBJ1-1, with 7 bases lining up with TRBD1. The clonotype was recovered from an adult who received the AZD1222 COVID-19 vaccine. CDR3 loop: CSVVTGETEAFF. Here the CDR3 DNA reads TGCAGCGTTGTTACAGGGGAGACTGAAGCTTTCTTT.